The 12 T cell receptor beta chains given below trace back to one sample, sequenced in a study of control samples from healthy donors and cancer patients. The repertoire was sequenced with immunoSEQ multiplex PCR; TCRdb's copy has only in-frame clones and lacks some. The sample consists of 70,000 to 95,000 clones, 80% to 95% of them appearing once. Sequencing was carried out using blood. The receptors were sampled from a woman younger than 45 in good health.

This clone was observed a single time. V and J are TRBV3-1 (or the pseudogene TRBV3-2) and TRBJ1-1; possibly TRBD1 for D (5 bases). Germline CDR1 reads LGHDT; CDR2 reads YNNKEL (reference sequence). The CDR3 has 16 residues. V was trimmed by 0 bases and J by 0 bases, leaving 11 bases between them. CDR3 region: CASSQETGGVNTEAFF. DNA of the CDR3: TGTGCCAGCAGCCAAGAAACTGGGGGAGTGAACACTGAAGCTTTCTTT.

V usage is TRBV5-1 and J usage is TRBJ2-7, with D maybe TRBD1 (6 bases). Germline values: CDR1 SGHRS, CDR2 YFSETQ. V lost 4 bases to trimming and J lost 4 bases, with 15 bases between them. The CDR3 runs 14 residues. The CDR3 reads CASSPTGQPYEQYF. For the CDR3, the DNA is TGCGCCAGCAGCCCGACGGGACAACCTTACGAGCAGTACTTC. Looking up the rest from reference TRBV5-1 and TRBJ2-7 gives the full variable domain: KAGVTQTPRYLIKTRGQQVTLSCSPISGHRSVSWYQQTPGQGLQFLFEYFSETQRNKGNFPGRFSGRQFSNSRSEMNVSTLELGDSALYLCASSPTGQPYEQYFGPGTRLTVT.

This chain uses TRBV30 with TRBJ1-4; no clear D. The V end lost 0 bases, the J end lost 7 bases, and 6 bases lay between the germline ends. In germline, CDR1 is GTSNPN, CDR2 SVGIG (reference sequence). This CDR3 region has 12 residues. The DNA of the CDR3 is TGTGCCTGGAGTGTAAGGAGTGAAAAACTGTTTTTT. It codes for CAWSVRSEKLFF.

This clone was seen once. V gene TRBV25-1 combines with J gene TRBJ1-3; the D gene is possibly TRBD1 (6 bases). This CDR3 contains 16 residues. The V gene lost 5 bases and the J gene lost 3 bases, with 17 bases spanning the gap. Germline V gene data show CDR1 as MGHDK and CDR2 as SYGVNS. The CDR3 here is CASSPLGGLYGNTIYF. DNA of the CDR3: TGTGCCAGCAGTCCACTAGGGGGGTTGTATGGAAACACCATATATTTT.

The gene calls are TRBV6-6 and TRBJ1-5, with TRBD1 matching 10 bases. The J segment lost 3 bases and the V segment lost 7 bases, leaving 9 bases of the junction unmatched. The CDR3 contains 16 residues. Germline V gene data show CDR1 as MNHNY and CDR2 as SVGAGI (reference sequence). Here the CDR3 reads CASISGTGALNQPQHF. CDR3 bases: TGTGCCAGCATCTCCGGGACAGGGGCCCTCAATCAGCCCCAGCATTTT.

The V and J genes are TRBV5-1 and TRBJ1-1, with a weak D call TRBD1 (6 bases). The CDR3 is made up of 14 amino acids. Per germline, CDR1 SGHRS and CDR2 YFSETQ. V shed 0 bases and J shed 6 bases, with 12 bases lying between them. CDR3 region: CASSLEGRGAEAFF. The CDR3, as DNA: TGCGCCAGCAGCTTGGAGGGCAGGGGCGCTGAAGCTTTCTTT. Based on the CDR3 plus reference TRBV5-1 and TRBJ1-1, the full variable domain is KAGVTQTPRYLIKTRGQQVTLSCSPISGHRSVSWYQQTPGQGLQFLFEYFSETQRNKGNFPGRFSGRQFSNSRSEMNVSTLELGDSALYLCASSLEGRGAEAFFGQGTRLTVV.

This sequence joins TRBV12-3 or TRBV12-4 and TRBJ1-2; tentative D call: TRBD1 (5 bases). The CDR3 is 13 amino acids. V lost 0 bases, J lost 8 bases, and 10 bases lay in between. The CDR3 reads CASSLARGGGYTF. The CDR3 bases are TGTGCCAGCAGTTTAGCGAGGGGAGGCGGCTACACCTTC.

In its sample, this clone was seen once. The chain uses TRBV7-2 and TRBJ1-1; D gene uncertain. Germline loops: CDR1 SGHTA, CDR2 FQGNSA. V was clipped by 2 bases and J by 4 bases, with 5 bases between them. CDR3 size: 12 residues. This chain's CDR3 is CASSLISTEAFF. The CDR3 nucleotides are TGTGCCAGCAGCTTAATTTCCACTGAAGCTTTCTTT.

The rearrangement joins TRBV28 to TRBJ1-6; 9 nucleotides agree with TRBD1. The CDR3 runs 16 residues. From germline, CDR1 is MDHEN and CDR2 SYDVKM. V dropped 8 bases and J dropped 9; count of bases not matched to a gene: 14. The CDR3 loop reads CASLTGQGTIGSPLHF. Here the CDR3 DNA reads TGTGCCAGCCTAACGGGACAGGGTACCATCGGTTCACCCCTCCACTTT. Full variable domain (rest looked up from reference TRBV28 and TRBJ1-6): DVKVTQSSRYLVKRTGEKVFLECVQDMDHENMFWYRQDPGLGLRLIYFSYDVKMKEKGDIPEGYSVSREKKERFSLILESASTNQTSMYLCASLTGQGTIGSPLHFGNGTRLTVT.

The V and J genes are TRBV27 and TRBJ1-2; 9 nucleotides align to TRBD1. Unmatched junction bases numbered 11, after V lost 8 bases and J lost 4 bases. The CDR3 is made up of 15 amino acids. Germline V gene lookup returns CDR1 MNHEY and CDR2 SMNVEV (reference sequence). Here the CDR3 DNA reads TGTGCCAGCCGGAGCCCGGGACAGGGTTCCTATGGCTACACCTTC. As protein: CASRSPGQGSYGYTF.

This chain uses TRBV2 with TRBJ1-2, with 9 positions matching TRBD1. Germline CDR1 and CDR2: SNHLY and FYNNEI. V was clipped by 6 bases and J by 8 bases; unmatched bases: 10. CDR3 size: 14 residues. This CDR3 reads CASSLQTGGVGYTF. CDR3 nucleotides: TGTGCCAGCAGCCTTCAGACAGGGGGGGTAGGCTACACCTTC.

This clone was seen a single time. The genes are TRBV12-3 or TRBV12-4 and TRBJ1-4, with D maybe TRBD1 (5 bases). This CDR3 comprises 11 residues. V dropped 7 bases and J dropped 8 bases, with 8 bases sitting between them. For the CDR3, the DNA is TGTGCCAGCACAGCAGGGGAAAAACTGTTTTTT. Translation: CASTAGEKLFF.